These 21 T cell receptor beta chains came from one sample sequenced in a study of blood T cell repertoires in COVID-19. Only in-frame clones appear in the TCRdb table, and some are missing; sequencing was by immunoSEQ multiplex PCR. Of 200,000 to 250,000 clones listed, about 87% are singletons. Input material: peripheral blood. The receptors derive from a woman in her 30s with COVID-19, enrolled during active disease.

The chain uses TRBV21-1 and TRBJ2-2; the table's D gene call, TRBD1, was not cross checked with the DNA. TRBV21-1 is a pseudogene. This CDR3 comprises 19 residues. The CDR3 nucleotides read TGTGCCAGCAGCAAAGGAATGACAGGGACAGCCATGAACACCGGGGAGCTGTTTTTT. Its translation is CASSKGMTGTAMNTGELFF.

The CDR3 DNA reads TGTGCCAGCAGCTTAAATACAGGGGGCTTTAATGAAAAACTGTTTTTT. Protein product: CASSLNTGGFNEKLFF. This sequence joins TRBV11-3 and TRBJ1-4; 9 positions match TRBD1. The V and J ends lost 2 bases and 4 bases, in that order; junction bases with no gene match: 5. The CDR3 is made up of 16 amino acids. Germline lookup yields CDR1 SGHNT and CDR2 YENEEA.

The V gene is TRBV5-1, the J gene TRBJ1-1; the D gene is possibly TRBD1 (5 bases). The CDR3 has 15 residues. Trimming stripped 0 bases from V and 3 bases from J, with 12 bases between. The germline V gene encodes CDR1 SGHRS and CDR2 YFSETQ. CDR3 nucleotide sequence: TGCGCCAGCAGCTTGGGGGCAGGGATCGACACTGAAGCTTTCTTT. Its protein is CASSLGAGIDTEAFF.

The V call is TRBV11-2, the J call TRBJ2-2; possibly TRBD1 for D (6 bases). The V gene's germline CDR1 is SGHAT and CDR2 FQNNGV. The CDR3 runs to 17 residues. Between the trimmed V and J ends, which lost 7 bases and 5 bases, there was a span of 23 bases. The CDR3 spells CASTYQGSPGPTGELFF. In DNA, the CDR3 is TGTGCCAGCACCTATCAGGGGTCGCCAGGGCCTACCGGGGAGCTGTTTTTT.

This chain connects TRBV13 to TRBJ2-2, with 16 bases identical to TRBD2. Trimming took 7 bases from V and 6 from J; bases not matched to a gene: 11. The CDR3 contains 18 residues. The germline gives CDR1 PRHDT, CDR2 FYEKMQ (reference sequence). CDR3 DNA sequence: TGTGCCAGCAACCCTAGGGGACTAGCGGGAGGGCCCGCCGGGGAGCTGTTTTTT. Its translation: CASNPRGLAGGPAGELFF.

This clone has only a few counts. The gene calls are TRBV14 and TRBJ2-1, with D possibly TRBD2 on 6 matching bases. Trimming cost V 4 bases and J 8 bases, with 9 bases left between them. Germline CDR1 and CDR2: SGHDN and FVKESK. This CDR3 has 12 residues. CDR3: CASSPAGHEQFF. As DNA, the CDR3 is TGTGCCAGCAGCCCAGCGGGCCATGAGCAGTTCTTC.

The V call is TRBV11-3, the J call TRBJ2-1, with D uncertain. The CDR3 is 13 amino acids. CDR1 is SGHNT and CDR2 is YENEEA in the germline V gene. Trimming removed 4 bases from V and 3 bases from J, with 7 bases in between. Written as DNA, the CDR3 is TGTGCCAGCAGCTCCCTCCGCTACAATGAGCAGTTCTTC. Amino acids: CASSSLRYNEQFF.

J is TRBJ2-2 and V is TRBV2, with D possibly being TRBD2 (6 bases). Between the trimmed V and J ends, which lost 6 bases and 4 bases, there was a span of 15 bases. The germline V gene has CDR1 SNHLY and CDR2 FYNNEI. CDR3 length equals 15 residues. The CDR3 bases are TGTGCCAGCAGGCCGGGGGATCAAAGCACCGGGGAGCTGTTTTTT. Translating it yields CASRPGDQSTGELFF.

The chain couples TRBV11-3 to TRBJ2-6; 7 bases are a match to TRBD1. The CDR3 contains 16 residues. Germline V gene sequence: CDR1 SGHNT, CDR2 YENEEA. Germline trimming cut 7 bases from V and 4 bases from J; bases unmatched to any gene: 10. The CDR3 nucleotides are TGTGCCAGCATCGCCACCAGGGGGACCGGGGCCAACGTCCTGACTTTC. Amino acid sequence: CASIATRGTGANVLTF.

This chain connects TRBV13 to TRBJ1-1; the D is unclear. The germline V gene encodes CDR1 PRHDT and CDR2 FYEKMQ (reference sequence). Trimming pared 7 bases from V and 1 base from J, leaving 10 bases between. The CDR3 loop spans 13 amino acids. CDR3 bases: TGTGCCAGCACCACGATGAGGAACACTGAAGCTTTCTTT. As protein: CASTTMRNTEAFF.

This chain links TRBV7-6 with TRBJ2-3; 9 bases fit TRBD1. CDR3 length: 16 residues. CDR1 is SGHVS, CDR2 FNYEAQ, per germline. Unmatched junction bases numbered 6, after V lost 5 bases and J lost 0 bases. CDR3 amino acids: CASSRGTGWSTDTQYF. DNA for the CDR3: TGTGCCAGCAGCCGGGGGACAGGGTGGAGCACAGATACGCAGTATTTT.

This clone has a handful of counts. The V call is TRBV6-5, the J call TRBJ1-2; TRBD1 agrees at 7 bases. Trimming took 6 bases from V and 8 from J; bases not matched to a gene: 9. Germline CDR1 MNHEY, CDR2 SVGAGI. This CDR3 is 13 amino acids long. CDR3 nucleotide sequence: TGTGCCAGCAGCCTAGACGGGACAGCGGGCTACACCTTC. As protein: CASSLDGTAGYTF.

This chain joins TRBV5-4 and TRBJ2-3; 9 bases fit TRBD1. The CDR3 consists of 15 residues. Per germline, CDR1 SGHNT and CDR2 YYREEE (reference sequence). Trimming took 4 bases from V and 7 from J; bases not matched to a gene: 10. CDR3 sequence: CASSRRDREVNTQYF. CDR3 sequence (DNA): TGTGCCAGCAGCCGCCGGGACAGGGAGGTGAATACGCAGTATTTT.

The gene calls are TRBV6-5 and TRBJ1-1; D remains unclear. V lost 5 bases and J 1 base, leaving 5 bases between the germline ends. This CDR3 is 12 amino acids long. The V gene's germline CDR1 is MNHEY and CDR2 SVGAGI. CDR3 sequence: CASSRQNTEAFF. The CDR3 DNA reads TGTGCCAGCAGTCGACAGAACACTGAAGCTTTCTTT.

The rearrangement links TRBV10-1 to TRBJ2-3; TRBD1 aligns across 10 bases. Trimming cost V 6 bases and J 2 bases; bases outside gene matches: 5. The CDR3 contains 15 residues. In germline, CDR1 is WNHNN, CDR2 SYGVQD (reference sequence). For the CDR3, the DNA is TGCGCCAGCAGGAAGGGACAGGGGCACACAGATACGCAGTATTTT. Protein sequence: CASRKGQGHTDTQYF.

V gene TRBV7-2 combines with J gene TRBJ1-2; D is possibly TRBD1 (6 bases). The CDR3 totals 14 residues. V lost 1 base, J lost 13 bases, and 19 bases lay in between. Germline CDR1 and CDR2: SGHTA and FQGNSA. CDR3 in DNA: TGTGCCAGCAGCTTAGTTCAGGGGTCTGGCCGCTGCACCTTC. This translates into CASSLVQGSGRCTF.

V gene TRBV27 combines with J gene TRBJ1-1; 8 bases fit TRBD1. The CDR3 has 21 amino acids. Germline loops: CDR1 MNHEY, CDR2 SMNVEV (reference sequence). V was clipped by 0 bases and J by 2 bases; unmatched bases: 20. DNA for the CDR3: TGTGCCAGCAGTTTATCGGGCCGGGACAGGTCCCGTGGGGTTTACAACACTGAAGCTTTCTTT. Its translation is CASSLSGRDRSRGVYNTEAFF.

The gene calls are TRBV5-4 and TRBJ1-5, with a weak D call TRBD1 (5 bases). V dropped 0 bases and J dropped 4 bases, with 8 bases sitting between them. The CDR3 loop spans 14 amino acids. Germline loops: CDR1 SGHNT, CDR2 YYREEE (reference sequence). This CDR3 is CASSLDGGNQPQHF. The CDR3, as DNA: TGTGCCAGCAGCTTGGACGGGGGGAATCAGCCCCAGCATTTT.

V and J are TRBV2 and TRBJ1-6, with a tentative D call TRBD1 (6 bases). V was trimmed by 10 bases and J by 0 bases, leaving 16 bases between them. From germline, CDR1 is SNHLY and CDR2 FYNNEI. The CDR3 spans 16 residues. As DNA, the CDR3 is TGTGCCATGACGCTAACAGGGAGCTCCTATAATTCACCCCTCCACTTT. Translated, it gives CAMTLTGSSYNSPLHF.

As for this clone: Other DNA variants within this sample encode the same CDR3. The rearrangement links TRBV5-1 to TRBJ2-3, with 7 nucleotides matching TRBD2. The CDR3 sequence is 15 residues long. The V gene's germline CDR1 is SGHRS and CDR2 YFSETQ. The V and J ends lost 0 bases and 1 base, in that order; junction bases with no gene match: 2. This chain's CDR3 is CASSLEGRGTDTQYF. The DNA for the CDR3 is TGCGCCAGCAGCTTGGAAGGGAGGGGCACAGATACGCAGTATTTT.

This sequence joins TRBV2 and TRBJ1-2; 10 positions match TRBD1. Trimming cost V 4 bases and J 7 bases; bases outside gene matches: 6. The CDR3 is 14 amino acids. Per germline, CDR1 SNHLY and CDR2 FYNNEI. The DNA of the CDR3 is TGTGCCAGCAGTGGGACAGGGGGAGTCAGTGGCTACACCTTC. This codes for CASSGTGGVSGYTF.